Listed below are T cell receptor beta chains from one sample, sequenced in a study of T cell changes during pregnancy in multiple sclerosis. This table comes from immunoSEQ multiplex PCR, and its TCRdb copy is limited to in-frame clones, with some not included. Seen here are roughly 30,000 clones, about 93% observed once, and the top ten hold roughly 0.4%. This specimen consisted of CD4+ T cells from peripheral blood mononuclear cells, obtained in the second trimester of pregnancy. The receptors derive from a female donor with multiple sclerosis, enrolled in a pregnancy study. CDR3s include the opening cysteine and the closing phenylalanine or tryptophan. Fields, in order: CDR3 DNA, CDR3 protein, J gene, V gene, clone size, D gene. The D gene is left open where the match is weak. Clone size is not always given. Where it is, it says once, few, many or a class for expanded clones.

TGCGCCAGTGCGGAAGCAAACATTCAGTACTTC	CASAEANIQYF	TRBJ2-4	TRBV5-1	NA	NA
TGCGCCAGCAGCTTCAATCGACTAGCGGGAGCCTACGAGCAGTACTTC	CASSFNRLAGAYEQYF	TRBJ2-7	TRBV5-1	NA	TRBD2
TGCGCCAGCAGCCAAGATACGGGAAGACAGGGGGCGAGTGGCTACACCTTC	CASSQDTGRQGASGYTF	TRBJ1-2	TRBV4-1	NA	TRBD1
TGTGCCAGCAGCCCCGTTGGGCAAGGGGCTGAAGCTTTCTTT	CASSPVGQGAEAFF	TRBJ1-1	TRBV7-3	NA	NA
TGTGCCAGCAGTACTAGCGGGCAATTCACAGATACGCAGTATTTT	CASSTSGQFTDTQYF	TRBJ2-3	TRBV27	NA	TRBD2
TGTGCCAGCAGCTCAGGGACTAGCGGGAGGGCGGTTACCGAGCAGTACTTC	CASSSGTSGRAVTEQYF	TRBJ2-7	TRBV5-4	NA	TRBD2
TGTGCCAGCATCCACAGGGGCGCCGAGCAGTACTTC	CASIHRGAEQYF	TRBJ2-7	TRBV21-1	NA	NA
TGTGCCAGCAGTTCAGGGGGTTGGGAGACCCAGTACTTC	CASSSGGWETQYF	TRBJ2-5	TRBV5-4	once	TRBD1
TGCGCCAGCAGCTCGGGACAACGAAAAGAGACCCAGTACTTC	CASSSGQRKETQYF	TRBJ2-5	TRBV5-1	NA	NA
TGTGCCAGTAGGCTAGCGGGAGGGCCCCTTAGCTCCTACAATGAGCAGTTCTTC	CASRLAGGPLSSYNEQFF	TRBJ2-1	TRBV19	NA	TRBD2
TGTGCCAGTAGCTCTAGCGGAGCCTCCTACAATGAGCAGTTCTTC	CASSSSGASYNEQFF	TRBJ2-1	TRBV19	NA	TRBD2
TGTGCCAGTAGTATGGGACAGTACCAAGAGACCCAGTACTTC	CASSMGQYQETQYF	TRBJ2-5	TRBV19	once	TRBD1
TGTGCCAGTAACCCTCGACAGGGTGCCTACAATGAGCAGTTCTTC	CASNPRQGAYNEQFF	TRBJ2-1	TRBV19	NA	TRBD1
TGTGCCAGCAGCTCGGGACAGGGTCCAGAGACCCAGTACTTC	CASSSGQGPETQYF	TRBJ2-5	TRBV11-3	NA	TRBD1
TGTGCCAGCAGCTTACCGGGCTATGGCTACACCTTC	CASSLPGYGYTF	TRBJ1-2	TRBV7-3	NA	NA
TGTGCCAGCAGACTCTTGGGGCGGCGAAGCTCCTACAATGAGCAGTTCTTC	CASRLLGRRSSYNEQFF	TRBJ2-1	TRBV5-8	once	NA
TGCAGCGTTAAAATTACAGGGTCAGCTAATGAAAAACTGTTTTTT	CSVKITGSANEKLFF	TRBJ1-4	TRBV29-1	NA	NA
TGTGCCAGCAGCTTAAGGGGGTCCGGCACAGATACGCAGTATTTT	CASSLRGSGTDTQYF	TRBJ2-3	TRBV7-9	NA	NA
TGTGCCTGGAGTGTACGGGGGGTAGAGGCGCAGTATTTT	CAWSVRGVEAQYF	TRBJ2-3	TRBV30	NA	TRBD2
TGTGCCAGCAGCCCCAGGACAGGGGCGGAAGCTAATGAAAAACTGTTTTTT	CASSPRTGAEANEKLFF	TRBJ1-4	TRBV7-9	NA	TRBD1
TGTGCCAGCAGCATCGACAGGGGGCGAACAGATACGCAGTATTTT	CASSIDRGRTDTQYF	TRBJ2-3	TRBV5-4	NA	TRBD1
TGTGCCAGCAGATCACAGGGGGCCCCGAACACTGAAGCTTTCTTT	CASRSQGAPNTEAFF	TRBJ1-1	TRBV6-1	NA	TRBD1
TGTGCCATCTCGGGACAGGGGTTCCCCGGGGAGCTGTTTTTT	CAISGQGFPGELFF	TRBJ2-2	TRBV25-1	NA	TRBD1
TGTGCCAGCAGTTCCAGCGGAAAACACTACAATGAGCAGTTCTTC	CASSSSGKHYNEQFF	TRBJ2-1	TRBV7-8	once	NA
TGTGCCAGCAGCTTACTTACTAGCGGGAGGGCCCATGAGCAGTTCTTC	CASSLLTSGRAHEQFF	TRBJ2-1	TRBV7-2	NA	TRBD2
TGCAGTGCTAGCAGCTACGAGCAGTACTTC	CSASSYEQYF	TRBJ2-7	TRBV20-1	NA	NA
TGTGCCAGCAGCTTCGTCACCGGGGAGCTGTTTTTT	CASSFVTGELFF	TRBJ2-2	TRBV7-2	NA	NA
TGTGCCAGCAGTTTCTTCGGGACAGGGTCAAACACTGAAGCTTTCTTT	CASSFFGTGSNTEAFF	TRBJ1-1	TRBV28	NA	TRBD1
TGTGCCAGCAGTTACTTCGACAGGGGCACTGAAGCTTTCTTT	CASSYFDRGTEAFF	TRBJ1-1	TRBV6-5	NA	TRBD1
TGTGCCAGCGAGGGACTAGCGGGAGTAGAGACCCAGTACTTC	CASEGLAGVETQYF	TRBJ2-5	TRBV30	NA	TRBD2
TGCGCCAGCAGACCACAAGTAAAAGAGACCCAGTACTTC	CASRPQVKETQYF	TRBJ2-5	TRBV10-2	NA	NA
TGTGCCTGGAGTCTCCTAGCGGGACGCACAGATACGCAGTATTTT	CAWSLLAGRTDTQYF	TRBJ2-3	TRBV30	NA	TRBD2
TGCGCCAGCAGCCCGAGTAATGAAAAACTGTTTTTT	CASSPSNEKLFF	TRBJ1-4	TRBV10-1	NA	NA
TGCGCCAGCAGTGAGTCAACTGAAGGGGAGCTGTTTTTT	CASSESTEGELFF	TRBJ2-2	TRBV10-1	NA	NA
TGTGCCAGTAGACAACTAGCGGGAGATTACAATGAGCAGTTCTTC	CASRQLAGDYNEQFF	TRBJ2-1	TRBV19	NA	TRBD2
TGTGCCAGCAGTTACCACCCAGGGGGCTTGAACACTGAAGCTTTCTTT	CASSYHPGGLNTEAFF	TRBJ1-1	TRBV6-5	NA	TRBD1
TGTGCCAGCAGCTTGTTTGCTAGAATAGCGGCTTCCTACGAGCAGTACTTC	CASSLFARIAASYEQYF	TRBJ2-7	TRBV5-6	NA	NA
TGTGCCAGCACTGGACAGGCATATGGCTACACCTTC	CASTGQAYGYTF	TRBJ1-2	TRBV2	NA	TRBD1
TGTGCCAGCAGCTTGGCCAACATTGGTGGCTACACCTTC	CASSLANIGGYTF	TRBJ1-2	TRBV5-4	NA	NA
TGTGCCAGTAGTCCCGGGGGAAGAGCGGGAGTCCGCTACGAGCAGTACTTC	CASSPGGRAGVRYEQYF	TRBJ2-7	TRBV19	NA	TRBD2
TGTGCCAGTAGTGTTCAGGGGACGGAGCAGCCCCAGCATTTT	CASSVQGTEQPQHF	TRBJ1-5	TRBV19	NA	NA
TGTGCCAGCAGCTTGGAAAGGGGGCGGAACACTGAAGCTTTCTTT	CASSLERGRNTEAFF	TRBJ1-1	TRBV5-4	NA	TRBD1
TGCGCCAGCAGCTTCATAGGACAGTTGAACACTGAAGCTTTCTTT	CASSFIGQLNTEAFF	TRBJ1-1	TRBV5-1	NA	NA
TGTGCCAGCAGCTTAGCCCCTAGCGGGAAACCCGGGGAGCTGTTTTTT	CASSLAPSGKPGELFF	TRBJ2-2	TRBV7-6	NA	TRBD2
TGTGCCAGCAGTAAGGAGGGGAGGGCCCGCTCTGGAAACACCATATATTTT	CASSKEGRARSGNTIYF	TRBJ1-3	TRBV27	NA	NA
TGCGCCAGCAGCTTGGGGACTAGCGGCGGATTCACCGGGGAGCTGTTTTTT	CASSLGTSGGFTGELFF	TRBJ2-2	TRBV5-1	NA	TRBD2
TGTGCCAGCAGAGCGGTACCCTTAAACACCGGGGAGCTGTTTTTT	CASRAVPLNTGELFF	TRBJ2-2	TRBV7-6	NA	NA
TGTGCCAGCATTCAGGGAAATGCCGGGGAGCTGTTTTTT	CASIQGNAGELFF	TRBJ2-2	TRBV25-1	NA	NA
TGTGCCAGCAGTGCTGGGCAGATCTATGGCTACACCTTC	CASSAGQIYGYTF	TRBJ1-2	TRBV25-1	NA	NA
TGTGCCAGCAGTTACAGCACGGCCTACGAGCAGTACTTC	CASSYSTAYEQYF	TRBJ2-7	TRBV6-6	once	NA
TGTGCCAGTAGTTACGGGACAGGAGGGCCGAACACTGAAGCTTTCTTT	CASSYGTGGPNTEAFF	TRBJ1-1	TRBV19	NA	TRBD1
TGTGCCAGCAGCTTACGTAGCGGGAGTAAGAATGAGCAGTTCTTC	CASSLRSGSKNEQFF	TRBJ2-1	TRBV7-8	NA	TRBD2
TGTGCCAGCTCACAGTTTGACATGGTGTCTGAAGCTTTCTTT	CASSQFDMVSEAFF	TRBJ1-1	TRBV18	NA	NA
TGCGCCAGCAGCTTCCCAAGCCCGCCTTACAATGAGCAGTTCTTC	CASSFPSPPYNEQFF	TRBJ2-1	TRBV5-1	NA	NA
TGTGCCAGCAGCTTACAGGGGATGGTCTACGAGCAGTACTTC	CASSLQGMVYEQYF	TRBJ2-7	TRBV11-2	NA	NA
TGCGCCAGCAGCTTGGCGCGAGCGGGAGGGCCCGTGGATACGCAGTATTTT	CASSLARAGGPVDTQYF	TRBJ2-3	TRBV5-1	NA	TRBD2
TGTGCCTGGACGGGTGGAGCCACGTACTTC	CAWTGGATYF	TRBJ2-5	TRBV30	NA	NA
TGCGCCAGCAGTCAATCCCCAACACTACCACCCTCCAGAGACTTC	CASSQSPTLPPSRDF	TRBJ2-7	TRBV23-1	NA	NA
TGTGCCAGCAGCTCCGGCCGGGGACTGAACTTCGAGGAGCAGTTCTTC	CASSSGRGLNFEEQFF	TRBJ2-1	TRBV7-9	NA	NA
TGCGCCAGCAGTGAGTCGGGGGGGCAGTACTTC	CASSESGGQYF	TRBJ2-7	TRBV10-2	NA	NA